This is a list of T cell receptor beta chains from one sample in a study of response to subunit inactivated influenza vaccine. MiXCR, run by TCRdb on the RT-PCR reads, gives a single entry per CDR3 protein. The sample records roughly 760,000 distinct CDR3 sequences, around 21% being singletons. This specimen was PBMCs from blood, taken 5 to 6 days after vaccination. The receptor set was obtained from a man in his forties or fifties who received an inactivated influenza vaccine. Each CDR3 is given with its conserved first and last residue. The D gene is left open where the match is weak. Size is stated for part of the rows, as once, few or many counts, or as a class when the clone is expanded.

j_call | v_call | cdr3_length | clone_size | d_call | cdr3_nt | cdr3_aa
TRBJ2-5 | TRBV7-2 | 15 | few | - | TGTGCCAGCAGCCTCGGGACTTGGTACCAAGAGACCCAGTACTTC | CASSLGTWYQETQYF
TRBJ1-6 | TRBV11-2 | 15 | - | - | TGTGCCAGCAGCTTAGATCGGGTTTATAATTCACCCCTCCACTTT | CASSLDRVYNSPLHF
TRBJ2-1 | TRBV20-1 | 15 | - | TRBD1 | TGCAGTGCTAGAGATTTGGGGACAGGGAGAAATGAGCAGTTCTTC | CSARDLGTGRNEQFF
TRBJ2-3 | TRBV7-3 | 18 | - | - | TGTGCCAGCAGCTTAAACCCCCCCGGGACGGATACCTTTGATACGCAGTATTTT | CASSLNPPGTDTFDTQYF
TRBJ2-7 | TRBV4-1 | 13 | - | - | TGCGCCAGCAGCTTAACCCCGGGCTACGAGCAGTACTTC | CASSLTPGYEQYF
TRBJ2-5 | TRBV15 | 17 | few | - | TGTGCCACCAGCAGCCCAGCCGGCAGGGATACGGAAGAGACCCAGTACTTC | CATSSPAGRDTEETQYF
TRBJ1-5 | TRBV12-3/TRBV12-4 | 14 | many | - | TGTGCCAGCAGTTTAGCGGGAGTCAATCAGCCCCAGCATTTT | CASSLAGVNQPQHF
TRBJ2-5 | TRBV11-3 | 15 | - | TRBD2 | TGTGCCAGCAGCGCGGGGGGAACGGTCCAAGAGACCCAGTACTTC | CASSAGGTVQETQYF
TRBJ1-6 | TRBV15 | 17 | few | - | TGTGCCACCAGCGGACGAAGGGTAGATACGGGTAATTCACCCCTCCACTTT | CATSGRRVDTGNSPLHF
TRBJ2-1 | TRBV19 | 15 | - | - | TGTGCCAGTAGTATAAGCCTTCCCGCTTACAATGAGCAGTTCTTC | CASSISLPAYNEQFF
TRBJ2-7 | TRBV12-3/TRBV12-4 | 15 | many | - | TGTGCCAGCAGTTTAGTCCCAGGGGAAGCTTACGAGCAGTACTTC | CASSLVPGEAYEQYF
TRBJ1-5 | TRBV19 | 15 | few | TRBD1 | TGTGCCAGTAGTACCGGACAGGGGTGGGATCAGCCCCAGCATTTT | CASSTGQGWDQPQHF
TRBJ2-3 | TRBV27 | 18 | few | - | TGTGCCAGCAGTCCAGGGCGAACCGGGACCGCCATCACAGATACGCAGTATTTT | CASSPGRTGTAITDTQYF
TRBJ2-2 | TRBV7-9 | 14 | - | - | TGTGCCAGCAGCTTACAGGAGAACACCGGGGAGCTGTTTTTT | CASSLQENTGELFF
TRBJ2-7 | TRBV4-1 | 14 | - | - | TGCGCCAGCAGCCAAGATCTAGACTTCTACGAGCAGTACTTC | CASSQDLDFYEQYF
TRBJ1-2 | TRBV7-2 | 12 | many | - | TGTGCCAGCAGTTTAGCTAACTATGGCTACACCTTC | CASSLANYGYTF
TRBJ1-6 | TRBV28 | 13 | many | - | TGTGCCAGCAGTTTAGTATACAATTCACCCCTCCACTTT | CASSLVYNSPLHF
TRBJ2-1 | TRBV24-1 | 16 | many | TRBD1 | TGTGCCACCCGCCCCGGACAGGGATTCTCCTACAATGAGCAGTTCTTC | CATRPGQGFSYNEQFF
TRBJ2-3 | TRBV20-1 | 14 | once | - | TGCAGTGCTAGAGATTCTACTAGGGGAGATACGCAGTATTTT | CSARDSTRGDTQYF
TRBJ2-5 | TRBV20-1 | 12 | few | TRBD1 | TGCAGTGCTTTTACAGGGGGTGAGACCCAGTACTTC | CSAFTGGETQYF
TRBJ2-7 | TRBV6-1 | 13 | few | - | TGTGCCAGCAGGAACACAGGGAACTGGGAGCAGTACTTC | CASRNTGNWEQYF
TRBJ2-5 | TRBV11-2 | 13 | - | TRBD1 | TGTGCCAGCAGCCCGGGACAGTGGGAGACCCAGTACTTC | CASSPGQWETQYF
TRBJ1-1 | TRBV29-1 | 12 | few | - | TGCAGCGGGAAACAAGTTAACACTGAAGCTTTCTTT | CSGKQVNTEAFF
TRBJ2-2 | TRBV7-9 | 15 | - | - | TGTGCCAGCAGCTGGTTTCGTTCATACGCCGGGGAGCTGTTTTTT | CASSWFRSYAGELFF
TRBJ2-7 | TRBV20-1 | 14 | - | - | TGCAGTGCCTGGGGAGGACATCTCTCCTACGAGCAGTACTTC | CSAWGGHLSYEQYF
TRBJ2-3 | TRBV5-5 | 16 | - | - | TGTGCCAGCAGCCTTTTAAGGACAGTAAGCACAGATACGCAGTATTTT | CASSLLRTVSTDTQYF
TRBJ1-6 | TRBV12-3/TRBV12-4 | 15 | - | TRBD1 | TGTGCCAGCAGCTCCGGGACAGAAAATAATTCACCCCTCCACTTT | CASSSGTENNSPLHF
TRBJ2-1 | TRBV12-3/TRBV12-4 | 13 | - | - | TGTGCCAGCAGTCGGGACTCCTTGAATGAGCAGTTCTTC | CASSRDSLNEQFF
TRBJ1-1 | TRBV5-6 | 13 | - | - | TGTGCCAGCAGTCCCCGAGATCTCCCTGAAGCTTTCTTT | CASSPRDLPEAFF
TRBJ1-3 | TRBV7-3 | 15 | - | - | TGTGCCAGCAGCTTGTTGGGGACACCAGGAAACACCATATATTTT | CASSLLGTPGNTIYF
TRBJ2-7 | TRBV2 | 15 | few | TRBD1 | TGTGCCAGCAGTGAACTACCCGACAGGGGGTACGAGCAGTACTTC | CASSELPDRGYEQYF
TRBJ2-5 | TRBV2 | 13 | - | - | TGTGCCACCACCCGGACAGAGGAAGAGACCCAGTACTTC | CATTRTEEETQYF
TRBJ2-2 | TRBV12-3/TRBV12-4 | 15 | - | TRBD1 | TGTGCCAGCAGTTTGGAAACGACAGGGCCCGGGGAGCTGTTTTTT | CASSLETTGPGELFF
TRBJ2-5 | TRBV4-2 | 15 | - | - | TGTGCCAGCAGCCAAAGGGTTGGGTACCAAGAGACCCAGTACTTC | CASSQRVGYQETQYF
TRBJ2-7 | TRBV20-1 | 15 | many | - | TGCAGTGCTAGAGACCTTCTTGGGACAACTTACGAGCAGTACTTC | CSARDLLGTTYEQYF
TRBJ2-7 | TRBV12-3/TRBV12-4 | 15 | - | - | TGTGCCAGCAGTAAAGGGGAGCTCGCCGGGGGCGAGCAGTACTTC | CASSKGELAGGEQYF
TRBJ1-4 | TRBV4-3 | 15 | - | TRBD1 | TGCGCCAGCAGCCCCTTTGGGACAGGGGTTGAAAAACTGTTTTTT | CASSPFGTGVEKLFF
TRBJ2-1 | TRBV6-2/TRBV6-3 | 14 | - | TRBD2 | TGTGCCAGCGGGCGAGCGGGATCCTACAATGAGCAGTTCTTC | CASGRAGSYNEQFF
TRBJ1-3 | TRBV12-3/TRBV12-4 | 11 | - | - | TGTGCCAGCACCCAAGGAAACACCATATATTTT | CASTQGNTIYF
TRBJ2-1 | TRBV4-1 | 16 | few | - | TGCGCCAGCAGCCAAGTCCCAGGGAGCTCCTACAATGAGCAGTTCTTC | CASSQVPGSSYNEQFF
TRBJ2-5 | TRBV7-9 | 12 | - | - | TGTGCCAGCAGCGACTTCGTAGAGACCCAGTACTTC | CASSDFVETQYF
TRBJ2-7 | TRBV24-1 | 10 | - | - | TGTGCCACCCCTTCCCACGAGCAGTACTTC | CATPSHEQYF
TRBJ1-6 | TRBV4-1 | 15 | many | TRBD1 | TGCGCCAGCAGCCACCGGGACAGGGAGAATTCACCCCTCCACTTT | CASSHRDRENSPLHF
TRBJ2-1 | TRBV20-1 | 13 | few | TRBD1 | TGCAGTGCATGGACAGGGTCCCCCAGTGAGCAGTTCTTC | CSAWTGSPSEQFF
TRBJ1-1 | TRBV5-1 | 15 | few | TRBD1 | TGCGCCAGCAGCTTGGGGGAGACAGGGGCCCATGAAGCTTTCTTT | CASSLGETGAHEAFF
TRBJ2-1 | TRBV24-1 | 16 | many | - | TGTGCCACCAGTGATCCCGGGACTGACTCCTACAATGAGCAGTTCTTC | CATSDPGTDSYNEQFF
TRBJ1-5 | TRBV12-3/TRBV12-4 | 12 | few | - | TGTGCCAGCAGTTTTGGGCCGCAGCCCCAGCATTTT | CASSFGPQPQHF
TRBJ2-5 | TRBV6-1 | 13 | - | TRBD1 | TGTGCCAGCGGACGGACAGGGGGCGAGACCCAGTACTTC | CASGRTGGETQYF
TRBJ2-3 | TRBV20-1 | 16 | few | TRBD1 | TGCAGTGCTGGAGGAACACAGGGGATCGGCGCAGATACGCAGTATTTT | CSAGGTQGIGADTQYF
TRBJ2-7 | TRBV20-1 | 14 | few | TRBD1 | TGCAGTGCTCGGAAGGGACAGAATACCTACGAGCAGTACTTC | CSARKGQNTYEQYF
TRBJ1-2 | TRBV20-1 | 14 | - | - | TGCAGTGCTAGAGTTGGGGGGGCCCTCTATGGCTACACCTTC | CSARVGGALYGYTF
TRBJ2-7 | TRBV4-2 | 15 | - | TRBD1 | TGTGCCAGCAGCCCACAGGGGAGCCGAAATGTCGAGCAGTACTTC | CASSPQGSRNVEQYF
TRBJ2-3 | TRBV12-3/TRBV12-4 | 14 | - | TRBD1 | TGTGCCAGCAGCCGCGACAGGGGGCTGGATACGCAGTATTTT | CASSRDRGLDTQYF
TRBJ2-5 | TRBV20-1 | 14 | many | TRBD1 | TGCAGTGCTAGATTCACAGGGGGACGCGGGACCCAGTACTTC | CSARFTGGRGTQYF
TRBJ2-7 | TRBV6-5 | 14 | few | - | TGTGCCAGCAGTTACGGTAGGGGCTTCTACGAGCAGTACTTC | CASSYGRGFYEQYF